The clone carrying this T cell receptor beta chain has more than one count but fewer than ten. Germline V gene data show CDR1 as SGHTA and CDR2 as FQGNSA. The CDR3 has 15 residues. Trimming removed 2 bases at V and 9 bases at J, with 14 bases between. Clones were read by immunoSEQ multiplex PCR, and TCRdb kept only the in-frame ones, dropping some. The repertoire has hundreds of thousands of clones, around 87% of them found once; the top ten carry roughly 0.0094%. The data belong to a study of shared T cell receptors in the human thymus. The data were also submitted as part of a second study, on human thymus T cells. That work contributes: The donors were infants in Finland with congenital heart defects, otherwise immunologically healthy. Blood and thymic repertoires both appeared biased in V and J gene usage. The related literature has documented a marked overlap of thymic repertoires among unrelated individuals.

The V and J genes are TRBV7-2 and TRBJ1-6; TRBD1 is a possible D gene (6 bases). The sample was thymocytes. This receptor was taken from a boy in the first two years of life with a congenital heart defect. The DNA for the CDR3 is TGTGCCAGCAGCTTACCCCGGGGGGCCTTTTCACCCCTCCACTTT. Its protein is CASSLPRGAFSPLHF.